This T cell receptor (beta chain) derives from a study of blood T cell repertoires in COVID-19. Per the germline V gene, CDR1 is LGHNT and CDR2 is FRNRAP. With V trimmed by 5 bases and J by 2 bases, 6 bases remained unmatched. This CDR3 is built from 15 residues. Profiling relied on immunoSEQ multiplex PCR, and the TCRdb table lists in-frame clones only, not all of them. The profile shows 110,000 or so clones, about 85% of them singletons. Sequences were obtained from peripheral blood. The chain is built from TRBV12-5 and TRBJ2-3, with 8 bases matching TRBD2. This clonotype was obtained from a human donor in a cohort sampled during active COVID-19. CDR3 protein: CASGSGGVLTDTQYF. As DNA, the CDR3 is TGTGCTAGTGGTAGCGGGGGCGTACTCACAGATACGCAGTATTTT. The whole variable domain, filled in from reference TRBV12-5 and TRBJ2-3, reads DARVTQTPRHKVTEMGQEVTMRCQPILGHNTVFWYRQTMMQGLELLAYFRNRAPLDDSGMPKDRFSAEMPDATLATLKIQPSEPRDSAVYFCASGSGGVLTDTQYFGPGTRLTVL.